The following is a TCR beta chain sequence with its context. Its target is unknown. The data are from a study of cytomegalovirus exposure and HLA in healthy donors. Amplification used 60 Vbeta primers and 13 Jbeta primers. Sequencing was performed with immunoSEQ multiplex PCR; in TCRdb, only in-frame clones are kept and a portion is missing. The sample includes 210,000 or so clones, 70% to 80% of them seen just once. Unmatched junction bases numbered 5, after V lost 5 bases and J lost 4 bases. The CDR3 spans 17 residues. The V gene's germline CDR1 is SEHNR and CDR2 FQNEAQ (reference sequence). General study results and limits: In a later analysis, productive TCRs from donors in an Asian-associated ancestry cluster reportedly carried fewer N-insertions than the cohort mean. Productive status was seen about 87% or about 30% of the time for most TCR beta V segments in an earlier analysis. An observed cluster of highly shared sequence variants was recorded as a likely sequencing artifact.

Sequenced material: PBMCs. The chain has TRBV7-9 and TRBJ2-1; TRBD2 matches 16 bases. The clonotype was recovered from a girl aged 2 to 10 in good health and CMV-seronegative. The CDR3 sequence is CASSQGLAGGPYNEQFF. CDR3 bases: TGTGCCAGCAGCCAGGGACTAGCGGGAGGGCCGTACAATGAGCAGTTCTTC. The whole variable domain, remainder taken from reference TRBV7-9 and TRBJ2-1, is DTGVSQNPRHKITKRGQNVTFRCDPISEHNRLYWYRQTLGQGPEFLTYFQNEAQLEKSRLLSDRFSAERPKGSFSTLEIQRTEQGDSAMYLCASSQGLAGGPYNEQFFGPGTRLTVL.